This TCR beta chain was recorded in a study of blood T cell repertoires in COVID-19. TCRdb's table, derived via immunoSEQ multiplex PCR, lists solely in-frame clones and lacks some. This sample carries around 310,000 clones, roughly 86% of them seen once, and the ten largest clones take roughly a tenth. In its sample, this clone was seen a few times. The CDR3 extends over 16 amino acids. Looked up from germline, CDR1 is MNHEY and CDR2 is SMNVEV (reference sequence). Unmatched junction bases numbered 4, after V lost 6 bases and J lost 0 bases. Clinical history as reported by participants underpinned cohort assignment. Recovered Cohort 3 donors showed two negative PCRs, clearance, or symptom resolution.

The sequence came from a woman aged 30 to 39 who had recovered from COVID-19. The chain combines TRBV27 with TRBJ2-1; 11 bases map to TRBD2. The sequenced material came from PBMCs or T cells enriched from blood (not recorded which). The chain's CDR3 is CASRDLAGGSYNEQFF. DNA of the CDR3: TGTGCCAGCAGGGACCTAGCGGGAGGCTCCTACAATGAGCAGTTCTTC.